These 27 T cell receptor beta chains share one sample of origin, sequenced in a study of T cell responses to AZD1222 COVID-19 vaccine. Using immunoSEQ multiplex PCR, the repertoire was profiled, and TCRdb retains in-frame clones only, with some absent. The data show approximately 90,000 clones, 90% to 95% seen once. The specimen comprised peripheral blood, sampled on day 0 of AZD1222 vaccination. Every receptor here comes from an adult in good health.

The V call is TRBV3-1 (or the pseudogene TRBV3-2), the J call TRBJ2-5; perhaps TRBD1 as D (6 bases). This CDR3 has 13 amino acids. Trimming removed 6 bases at V and 3 bases at J, with 11 bases between. Germline CDR1 is LGHDT and CDR2 is YNNKEL (reference sequence). The CDR3 sequence is CASRHRDEETQYF. Written as DNA, the CDR3 is TGTGCCAGCAGACACAGGGATGAAGAGACCCAGTACTTC.

This rearrangement joins TRBV30 to TRBJ2-1, with 9 bases identical to TRBD2. Germline V gives CDR1 GTSNPN, CDR2 SVGIG (reference sequence). CDR3 length: 16 amino acids. Trimming at V came to 7 bases and at J to 2 bases, leaving 12 bases not matched to a gene. Here the CDR3 DNA reads TGTGCCTCAACGAATAGCGGGAGTGATACCTACAATGAGCAGTTCTTC. This sequence encodes CASTNSGSDTYNEQFF. The variable domain in full, completed from reference TRBV30 and TRBJ2-1, reads SQTIHQWPATLVQPVGSPLSLECTVEGTSNPNLYWYRQAAGRGLQLLFYSVGIGQISSEVPQNLSASRPQDRQFILSSKKLLLSDSGFYLCASTNSGSDTYNEQFFGPGTRLTVL.

This chain connects TRBV6-5 to TRBJ1-5, with 8 bases lining up with TRBD1. J gave up 3 bases and V 5 bases, and 6 bases lay outside the gene matches. CDR3 size: 15 residues. In germline, CDR1 is MNHEY, CDR2 SVGAGI. The DNA for the CDR3 is TGTGCCAGCAGTCGAGACAGGGGCAACAATCAGCCCCAGCATTTT. It specifies CASSRDRGNNQPQHF.

This clone counts as medium-sized. The rearrangement uses TRBV10-2 and TRBJ1-1; tentatively, D is TRBD1 (6 bases). The CDR3 is made up of 12 amino acids. Deletions cut 7 bases from V and 8 bases from J, with 14 bases between. CDR1 is WSHSY and CDR2 is SAAADI in the germline V gene. The CDR3 sequence: CASTGGGPEAFF. CDR3 DNA sequence: TGCGCCAGCACGGGGGGCGGCCCGGAAGCTTTCTTT.

The gene calls are TRBV12-5 and TRBJ1-1; possibly TRBD1 for D (5 bases). The CDR3 is 14 residues long. Germline loops: CDR1 LGHNT, CDR2 FRNRAP. V dropped 3 bases and J dropped 0 bases, with 8 bases sitting between them. The CDR3 loop is CASGFDRLNTEAFF. CDR3 coding DNA: TGTGCTAGTGGTTTTGACAGACTGAACACTGAAGCTTTCTTT.

The chain links TRBV29-1 to TRBJ2-7; D assignment may be TRBD1 or TRBD2 (5 bases each). The CDR3 is made up of 16 amino acids. The germline gives CDR1 SQVTM, CDR2 ANQGSEA. V shed 2 bases and J shed 4 bases, with 21 bases lying between them. The CDR3 reads CSVEKGWDHENYEQYF. As DNA, the CDR3 is TGCAGCGTTGAAAAGGGGTGGGACCATGAAAATTACGAGCAGTACTTC.

The V gene is TRBV3-1 (or the pseudogene TRBV3-2), the J gene TRBJ2-3, with 9 bases lining up with TRBD2. J lost 0 bases, V lost 2 bases, and 6 bases had no gene match. The CDR3 is 17 amino acids. Germline-derived CDR1 and CDR2 are LGHDT and YNNKEL (reference sequence). The CDR3 sequence: CASSQTPSGTSTDTQYF. CDR3 DNA sequence: TGTGCCAGCAGCCAAACCCCTAGCGGGACTAGCACAGATACGCAGTATTTT.

V gene TRBV5-1 combines with J gene TRBJ1-1; 9 bases match TRBD1. The CDR3 is made up of 14 amino acids. Germline CDR1 and CDR2: SGHRS and YFSETQ. Trimming took 5 bases from V and 2 from J; bases not matched to a gene: 4. The CDR3 sequence: CASSSDRGNTEAFF. Here the CDR3 DNA reads TGCGCCAGCAGTTCGGACAGGGGCAACACTGAAGCTTTCTTT.

A note on this clone: The junction departs from the called germline gene at one end, perhaps through a read error. This chain links TRBV7-9 with TRBJ1-6, with D hard to call. CDR3 length equals 12 residues. The germline gives CDR1 SEHNR, CDR2 FQNEAQ (reference sequence). The CDR3, as DNA: TGTGCCAGCAGCTTAACTCCCGACGGCCTCTACTTT. Protein product: CASSLTPDGLYF.

In its sample, this clone was seen once. The chain is built from TRBV29-1 and TRBJ1-2; D is ambiguous. CDR3 length: 12 amino acids. The V gene's germline CDR1 is SQVTM and CDR2 ANQGSEA. V was cut by 3 bases and J by 3 bases, with 8 bases left in between. CDR3 sequence reads: CSVDVADYGYTF. The CDR3 bases are TGCAGCGTTGATGTGGCTGACTATGGCTACACCTTC.

The chain recombines TRBV9 with TRBJ2-5; the D is unclear. Deletions cut 1 base from V and 2 bases from J, with 6 bases between. Germline lookup yields CDR1 SGDLS and CDR2 YYNGEE. The CDR3 runs to 13 residues. The CDR3 bases are TGTGCCAGCAGCGTACTCTCTCAAGAGACCCAGTACTTC. Translation gives CASSVLSQETQYF. The entire variable domain, with the rest obtained from reference TRBV9 and TRBJ2-5, is as follows: DSGVTQTPKHLITATGQRVTLRCSPRSGDLSVYWYQQSLDQGLQFLIQYYNGEERAKGNILERFSAQQFPDLHSELNLSSLELGDSALYFCASSVLSQETQYFGPGTRLLVL.

The chain links TRBV28 to TRBJ2-3, with TRBD1 matching 8 bases. This CDR3 spans 16 amino acids. The germline CDR1 and CDR2 sequences are MDHEN and SYDVKM. V shed 4 bases and J 3 bases; nucleotides not matched to a gene: 9. This CDR3 is CASSSRTGKGTDTQYF. CDR3 DNA: TGTGCCAGCAGTTCCCGGACAGGGAAGGGGACAGATACGCAGTATTTT.

V gene TRBV18 combines with J gene TRBJ2-5; possibly TRBD1 or TRBD2 for D (6 bases each). The CDR3 contains 12 residues. The germline V gene has CDR1 KGHSH and CDR2 LQKENI. The V end was cut by 4 bases, the J end by 4 bases, with 7 bases between. CDR3 coding DNA: TGTGCCAGCTCACAGGGGGGAGAGACCCAGTACTTC. This gives the protein CASSQGGETQYF.

V usage is TRBV7-2 and J usage is TRBJ2-5; D perhaps matches TRBD1 (5 bases). Gene TRBJ2-7 matches the end of the DNA better, so the J call may be wrong. This CDR3 region has 14 residues. Germline V gives CDR1 SGHTA, CDR2 FQGNSA. The CDR3 is CASSLVQGSYEQYF. The CDR3 bases are TGTGCCAGCAGCTTAGTGCAGGGATCCTACGAGCAGTACTTC.

The rearrangement uses TRBV29-1 and TRBJ2-1; weak D call: TRBD2 (5 bases). V dropped 4 bases and J dropped 0 bases, with 13 bases sitting between them. The V gene's germline CDR1 is SQVTM and CDR2 ANQGSEA. The CDR3 sequence is 15 residues long. CDR3 region: CSVVGGSLSYNEQFF. CDR3 coding DNA: TGCAGCGTTGTTGGAGGCTCCCTCTCCTACAATGAGCAGTTCTTC.

Here the CDR3 reads CAISRTSTGADTEAFF. DNA for the CDR3: TGTGCCATCAGCCGTACGAGCACAGGGGCGGACACTGAAGCTTTCTTT. The chain combines TRBV10-3 with TRBJ1-1; the match to TRBD1 covers 7 bases. Germline V gene lookup returns CDR1 ENHRY and CDR2 SYGVKD. The CDR3 extends over 16 amino acids. With 6 bases clipped from V and 3 bases from J, the junction kept 13 bases outside the gene matches.

The chain combines TRBV3-1 (or the pseudogene TRBV3-2) with TRBJ1-1; D not certain. Germline V gene sequence: CDR1 LGHDT, CDR2 YNNKEL (reference sequence). Between the trimmed V and J ends, which lost 4 bases and 0 bases, there was a span of 9 bases. This CDR3 spans 14 amino acids. CDR3 coding DNA: TGTGCCAGCAGCCGCCGGAGGGTGAACACTGAAGCTTTCTTT. Translation: CASSRRRVNTEAFF.

The chain has TRBV29-1 and TRBJ1-3; D is unresolved. Trimming shortened V by 0 bases and J by 4 bases, and 16 bases separated the two germline ends. Germline V CDR1 and CDR2: SQVTM, ANQGSEA. The CDR3 sequence is 16 residues long. Here the CDR3 reads CSVEDRWGLSGNTIYF. CDR3 bases: TGCAGCGTTGAAGATCGATGGGGTCTCTCCGGAAACACCATATATTTT.

V usage is TRBV28 and J usage is TRBJ2-4; TRBD1 matches at 8 bases. Looked up from germline, CDR1 is MDHEN and CDR2 is SYDVKM. The CDR3 runs 18 residues. The CDR3 region is CATQEPGQAYLAKNIQYF. The CDR3 region has the DNA TGTGCGACCCAAGAACCGGGACAGGCCTATCTAGCCAAAAACATTCAGTACTTC.

The rearrangement links TRBV5-1 to TRBJ1-2, with TRBD1 matching over 11 bases. This CDR3 has 16 residues. V gave up 3 bases and J gave up 5 bases; unmatched junction bases: 9. Germline V gene data show CDR1 as SGHRS and CDR2 as YFSETQ. DNA for the CDR3: TGCGCCAGCAGCTCAACCGGGACAGGGGGGGCTTATGGCTACACCTTC. It specifies CASSSTGTGGAYGYTF. The variable domain in full, with the rest retrieved from reference TRBV5-1 and TRBJ1-2, is KAGVTQTPRYLIKTRGQQVTLSCSPISGHRSVSWYQQTPGQGLQFLFEYFSETQRNKGNFPGRFSGRQFSNSRSEMNVSTLELGDSALYLCASSSTGTGGAYGYTFGSGTRLTVV.

J is TRBJ1-2 and V is TRBV25-1; no firm D call. The CDR3 runs to 11 residues. V gave up 4 bases and J gave up 4 bases, with 4 bases separating them. Germline V gene sequence: CDR1 MGHDK, CDR2 SYGVNS. CDR3 in amino acids: CASSVGYGYTF. The CDR3 DNA is TGTGCCAGCAGTGTGGGCTATGGCTACACCTTC.

The rearrangement uses TRBV2 and TRBJ1-6; unclear D gene. The CDR3 consists of 16 residues. CDR1 is SNHLY, CDR2 FYNNEI, per germline. V shed 4 bases and J shed 6 bases, with 16 bases lying between them. In DNA form, the CDR3 reads TGTGCCAGCAGTGGATTAGGGATAGGTCCTAATTCACCCCTCCACTTT. It codes for CASSGLGIGPNSPLHF.

V and J are TRBV6-5 and TRBJ1-5; tentatively, D is TRBD1 (5 bases). Germline CDR1 MNHEY, CDR2 SVGAGI. The CDR3 has 16 amino acids. The ends were cut back, 2 bases at V and 6 bases at J, with 17 bases in the middle. The CDR3 bases are TGTGCCAGCAGTTACCCTCGGGGCCAGGGACCTCAGCCCCAGCATTTT. Protein product: CASSYPRGQGPQPQHF.

V and J are TRBV9 and TRBJ1-6, with D hard to call. This CDR3 comprises 13 residues. Germline lookup yields CDR1 SGDLS and CDR2 YYNGEE. Trimming cost V 2 bases and J 11 bases, with 11 bases left between them. The CDR3 DNA is TGTGCCAGCAGCGTCGCGGTGGGGACACCCCTCCACTTT. Amino acids: CASSVAVGTPLHF.

The rearrangement links TRBV6-5 to TRBJ1-1; 9 bases match TRBD1. Losses at the gene ends were 1 base for V and 8 bases for J; bases not matched to a gene: 8. Germline CDR1 MNHEY, CDR2 SVGAGI. This CDR3 spans 15 amino acids. CDR3 in amino acids: CASSYFSGTGTEAFF. The CDR3 DNA sequence: TGTGCCAGCAGTTACTTTTCCGGGACAGGGACCGAAGCTTTCTTT.

This sequence joins TRBV20-1 and TRBJ2-7, with D uncertain. In germline, CDR1 is DFQATT, CDR2 SNEGSKA (reference sequence). The CDR3 is 11 residues long. V lost 7 bases, J lost 1 base, and 8 bases lay in between. CDR3 amino acids: CSGALSYEQYF. The CDR3 DNA sequence: TGCAGTGGGGCACTTTCCTACGAGCAGTACTTC.

J is TRBJ1-1 and V is TRBV19; 10 bases fit TRBD1. The V gene's germline CDR1 is LNHDA and CDR2 SQIVND (reference sequence). Trimming at V came to 3 bases and at J to 2 bases, leaving 3 bases not matched to a gene. The CDR3 sequence is 15 residues long. The CDR3 DNA reads as TGTGCCAGTAGTATGGGGACAGGGGTAAACACTGAAGCTTTCTTT. Protein: CASSMGTGVNTEAFF.